The 17 T cell receptor beta chains in this list originate from one sample, sequenced in a study of T cell repertoires in cytomegalovirus infection. A single record per CDR3 protein comes from TCRdb applying MiXCR to the reads. The table lists around 570,000 distinct CDR3 sequences, about 39% of them singletons. The antigens these receptors bind are not known. The specimen comprised cultured PBMCs, sampled from culture after CMV antigen stimulation. The receptors stem from a human donor in good health (CMV status not recorded). Some clones in this sample may be carry-over from other donors' samples.

The chain has TRBV11-2 and TRBJ1-1; 11 bases agree with TRBD1. CDR1 is SGHAT and CDR2 is FQNNGV in the germline V gene. The CDR3 runs 20 residues. V shed 5 bases and J 5 bases; nucleotides not matched to a gene: 22. The CDR3: CASSADRGLHQAGFKTEAFF. Written as DNA, the CDR3 is TGTGCCAGCAGCGCGGACAGGGGGCTCCATCAGGCGGGTTTCAAGACTGAAGCTTTCTTT.

This sequence joins TRBV10-3 and TRBJ2-5; TRBD2 matches at 14 bases. The J segment lost 1 base and the V segment lost 0 bases, leaving 7 bases of the junction unmatched. In germline, CDR1 is ENHRY, CDR2 SYGVKD. The CDR3 loop spans 19 amino acids. The CDR3 region is CAISESAVGLAGGQETQYF. The CDR3 nucleotides are TGTGCCATCAGTGAGTCTGCAGTTGGACTAGCGGGAGGCCAAGAGACCCAGTACTTC.

The table lists this clonotype with a count of one. The chain uses TRBV6-6 and TRBJ2-7; 7 bases line up with TRBD2. Germline V gene lookup returns CDR1 MNHNY and CDR2 SVGAGI (reference sequence). This CDR3 has 14 amino acids. The J segment lost 3 bases and the V segment lost 6 bases, leaving 8 bases of the junction unmatched. The CDR3 loop reads CASSRRAGDYEQYF. The CDR3 DNA reads TGTGCCAGCAGCCGCCGGGCGGGAGACTACGAGCAGTACTTC.

The chain links TRBV4-1 to TRBJ1-1; D call uncertain. Germline V gives CDR1 MGHRA, CDR2 YSYEKL. CDR3 length: 14 amino acids. The ends were cut back, 0 bases at V and 2 bases at J, with 7 bases in the middle. The CDR3 region is CASSQEGRNTEAFF. The DNA of the CDR3 is TGCGCCAGCAGCCAAGAAGGCCGCAACACTGAAGCTTTCTTT.

This clonotype was picked up a small number of times. The V call is TRBV6-2 or TRBV6-3, the J call TRBJ2-7, with D possibly called TRBD1 or TRBD2 (5 bases each). The CDR3 extends over 15 amino acids. Trimming cost V 2 bases and J 2 bases, with 13 bases left between them. In germline, CDR1 is MNHEY, CDR2 SVGEGT. CDR3 residues: CASSYPRLGAYEQYF. In DNA, the CDR3 is TGTGCCAGCAGTTACCCGCGACTGGGGGCCTACGAGCAGTACTTC.

This chain uses TRBV7-2 with TRBJ2-3; no clear D gene. This CDR3 is built from 12 residues. Germline-derived CDR1 and CDR2 are SGHTA and FQGNSA. V was clipped by 8 bases and J by 2 bases, with 8 bases between them. CDR3 sequence reads: CASGHYTDTQYF. The CDR3 coding sequence is TGTGCCAGCGGCCACTACACAGATACGCAGTATTTT. Full variable domain (outside the CDR3, taken from reference TRBV7-2 and TRBJ2-3): GAGVSQSPSNKVTEKGKDVELRCDPISGHTALYWYRQSLGQGLEFLIYFQGNSAPDKSGLPSDRFSAERTGGSVSTLTIQRTQQEDSAVYLCASGHYTDTQYFGPGTRLTVL.

J is TRBJ2-5 and V is TRBV7-6; 9 positions match TRBD2. The V gene end was trimmed by 5 bases and the J gene end by 5 bases; junction bases not matched to a gene: 9. The CDR3 extends over 15 amino acids. Germline CDR1 SGHVS, CDR2 FNYEAQ. CDR3 DNA sequence: TGTGCCAGCAGCCCCAGAGCGGGAGGAGTGGAGACCCAGTACTTC. Protein product: CASSPRAGGVETQYF.

This clonotype turned up a few times. This chain uses TRBV6-5 with TRBJ1-2; D gene unclear. V was trimmed by 5 bases and J by 5 bases, leaving 24 bases between them. The CDR3 sequence is 17 residues long. Germline V CDR1 and CDR2: MNHEY, SVGAGI. The CDR3 DNA reads as TGTGCCAGCAGTGCCGTGGCGCAGGCTAGCCTATCATATGGCTACACCTTC. Translation: CASSAVAQASLSYGYTF.

The rearrangement uses TRBV7-2 and TRBJ2-3; 10 bases align to TRBD2. CDR3 length: 16 residues. V shed 3 bases, J shed 1 base, and the junction held 4 bases outside the gene matches. Germline loops: CDR1 SGHTA, CDR2 FQGNSA. In DNA form, the CDR3 reads TGTGCCAGCAGCTTTTCACTAGCGGGGCGCACAGATACGCAGTATTTT. Translation: CASSFSLAGRTDTQYF.

The chain joins TRBV20-1 to TRBJ2-1; D is undetermined. Germline V gene lookup returns CDR1 DFQATT and CDR2 SNEGSKA (reference sequence). The CDR3 has 12 residues. V dropped 7 bases and J dropped 5 bases, with 12 bases sitting between them. The CDR3, as DNA: TGCAGTGAAGACCAATTCCACAATGAGCAGTTCTTC. It codes for CSEDQFHNEQFF.

The rearrangement joins TRBV6-1 to TRBJ1-1, with a possible D match to TRBD1 (5 bases). The CDR3 sequence is 13 residues long. The V gene lost 10 bases and the J gene lost 7 bases, with 19 bases spanning the gap. The germline V gene encodes CDR1 MNHNS and CDR2 SASEGT. The CDR3 sequence: CATKSGRQDEAFF. As DNA, the CDR3 is TGTGCCACCAAATCAGGGAGACAAGATGAAGCTTTCTTT.

The chain combines TRBV20-1 with TRBJ2-1; D may be TRBD2 (6 bases). Germline CDR1 DFQATT, CDR2 SNEGSKA (reference sequence). V lost 3 bases and J lost 9, with 15 bases in between. The CDR3 contains 13 residues. The CDR3 is CSARSSGRLEQFF. The CDR3 DNA is TGCAGTGCTAGGTCTTCAGGGAGGCTTGAGCAGTTCTTC.

The gene calls are TRBV19 and TRBJ2-2; TRBD2 matches at 15 bases. The CDR3 length is 18 residues. Germline CDR1 is LNHDA and CDR2 is SQIVND (reference sequence). Trimming removed 7 bases from V and 3 bases from J; junction bases left unmatched: 9. CDR3 sequence: CASNVGLAGGWDTGELFF. The CDR3 DNA sequence: TGTGCCAGTAATGTGGGACTAGCGGGAGGATGGGACACCGGGGAGCTGTTTTTT.

This chain joins TRBV5-4 and TRBJ2-3; D possibly uses TRBD1 or TRBD2 (5 bases each). The CDR3 consists of 16 residues. Germline CDR1 and CDR2: SGHNT and YYREEE (reference sequence). Deletions cut 7 bases from V and 0 bases from J, with 18 bases between. The CDR3 sequence: CASQADWGISTDTQYF. CDR3 bases: TGTGCCAGCCAGGCCGACTGGGGGATTAGCACAGATACGCAGTATTTT.

The chain couples TRBV12-3 or TRBV12-4 to TRBJ2-3, with D possibly TRBD1 on 6 matching bases. V was pared by 4 bases and J by 4 bases, with 9 bases between. The CDR3 contains 13 residues. CDR3 in DNA: TGTGCCAGCAGTTCCACAGGGTCAGATACGCAGTATTTT. Translation gives CASSSTGSDTQYF.

This sequence joins TRBV24-1 and TRBJ2-3; unclear D gene. The CDR3 runs to 14 residues. CDR1 KGHDR and CDR2 SFDVKD come from the germline V gene. Trimming removed 1 base from V and 2 bases from J, with 6 bases in between. CDR3 protein: CATSDFPNTDTQYF. The CDR3, as DNA: TGTGCCACCAGTGATTTCCCTAACACAGATACGCAGTATTTT.

Ten or more counts support this clonotype. The gene calls are TRBV7-2 and TRBJ2-7; 11 nucleotides line up with TRBD2. V lost 5 bases and J lost 3; bases outside the gene matches: 9. The CDR3 contains 16 residues. Germline V gives CDR1 SGHTA, CDR2 FQGNSA. The CDR3 DNA sequence: TGTGCCAGCAGCCCGGGGACTAGCGGAACTCACTACGAGCAGTACTTC. Amino acids: CASSPGTSGTHYEQYF. The variable domain in full, completed from reference TRBV7-2 and TRBJ2-7, reads GAGVSQSPSNKVTEKGKDVELRCDPISGHTALYWYRQSLGQGLEFLIYFQGNSAPDKSGLPSDRFSAERTGGSVSTLTIQRTQQEDSAVYLCASSPGTSGTHYEQYFGPGTRLTVT.